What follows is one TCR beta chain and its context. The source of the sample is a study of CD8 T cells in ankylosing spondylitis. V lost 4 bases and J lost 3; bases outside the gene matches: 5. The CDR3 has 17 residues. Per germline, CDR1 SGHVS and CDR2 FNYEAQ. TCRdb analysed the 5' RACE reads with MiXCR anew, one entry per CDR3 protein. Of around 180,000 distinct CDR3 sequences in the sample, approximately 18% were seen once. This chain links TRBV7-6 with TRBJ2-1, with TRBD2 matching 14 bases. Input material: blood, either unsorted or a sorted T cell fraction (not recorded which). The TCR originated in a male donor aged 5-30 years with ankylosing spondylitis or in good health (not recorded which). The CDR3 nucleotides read TGTGCCAGCAGCTCGAAGGGACTAGCGGGAGTCTACAATGAGCAGTTCTTC. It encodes CASSSKGLAGVYNEQFF.